Shown below are 12 T cell receptor beta chains from a single sample sequenced in a study of T cells expressing NK-cell markers. TCRdb reprocessed the 5' RACE reads and stores each CDR3 protein as one record, lacking DNA. The ten most abundant clones cover less than 20% of a sample with approximately 150,000 distinct CDR3 sequences. Sequencing was done on a sample of blood T cells: a sorted CD56 or NKG2C T cell subset, CD4+ or CD8+ T cells, or bulk PBMC T cells (not recorded which). All receptors derive from a woman aged 18 to 75 in good health.

This rearrangement joins TRBV10-3 to TRBJ2-2; TCRdb reports TRBD1, a call that lacks DNA to check it against. The CDR3 contains 18 residues. Germline CDR1 is ENHRY and CDR2 is SYGVKD. CDR3 loop: CAISRQEVVAANTGELFF.

The rearrangement uses TRBV24-1 and TRBJ2-3; TCRdb reports TRBD2, a call that lacks DNA to check it against. This CDR3 has 18 amino acids. Germline CDR1 is KGHDR and CDR2 is SFDVKD. The CDR3 sequence is CATSGPLGTSGHTDTQYF.

This chain joins TRBV6-1 and TRBJ1-3. Germline assignment: CDR1 MNHNS and CDR2 SASEGT. CDR3 size: 14 residues. The CDR3 loop reads CASDSGSSGNTIYF.

The chain uses TRBV12-5 and TRBJ1-2; the D call from TCRdb, TRBD1, cannot be confirmed without DNA. The germline V gene has CDR1 LGHNT and CDR2 FRNRAP. There are 13 residues in the CDR3. The CDR3 is CASGIRTGNGYTF.

The chain links TRBV4-1 to TRBJ2-1; TCRdb returns TRBD2, unconfirmable since there is no DNA. This CDR3 is 17 amino acids long. Germline loops: CDR1 MGHRA, CDR2 YSYEKL. This CDR3 is CASSHHTTSGKWNEQFF.

V gene TRBV20-1 combines with J gene TRBJ1-1. The CDR3 contains 13 residues. Germline CDR1 DFQATT, CDR2 SNEGSKA (reference sequence). This CDR3 reads CSARAGGDTEAFF.

This chain's CDR3 is CASSETGTHAGQPQHF. The genes are TRBV25-1 and TRBJ1-5; TCRdb picks TRBD1, but there is no DNA to check that call. CDR1 is MGHDK and CDR2 is SYGVNS in the germline V gene. There are 16 residues in the CDR3. The complete variable domain, with remaining parts taken from reference TRBV25-1 and TRBJ1-5, reads EADIYQTPRYLVIGTGKKITLECSQTMGHDKMYWYQQDPGMELHLIHYSYGVNSTEKGDLSSESTVSRIRTEHFPLTLESARPSHTSQYLCASSETGTHAGQPQHFGDGTRLSIL.

The rearrangement links TRBV10-3 to TRBJ2-2; the D gene TCRdb calls, TRBD2, cannot be checked with no DNA. Germline loops: CDR1 ENHRY, CDR2 SYGVKD. This CDR3 is built from 16 residues. CDR3 sequence: CAISETSGGVAGELFF.

V is TRBV7-2 and J is TRBJ2-5; without DNA, the TCRdb call of TRBD2 cannot be checked. The CDR3 sequence is 17 residues long. The germline CDR1 and CDR2 sequences are SGHTA and FQGNSA. The CDR3 here is CASSPGLGGGTQETQYF.

This rearrangement joins TRBV7-3 to TRBJ2-2; checking the TCRdb D call of TRBD2 is not possible without DNA. In germline, CDR1 is SGHTA, CDR2 FQGTGA. The CDR3 is made up of 18 amino acids. CDR3 amino acids: CASSPQGSTSRSTGELFF.

CDR3 region: CSVERGAGANVLTF. The genes are TRBV29-1 and TRBJ2-6; without DNA, the TCRdb call of TRBD2 cannot be checked. CDR1 and CDR2 from the germline V gene are SQVTM and ANQGSEA. The CDR3 covers 14 residues.

The chain has TRBV28 and TRBJ2-7; the TCRdb call, TRBD2, lacks DNA for checking. The CDR3 covers 16 residues. CDR1 MDHEN and CDR2 SYDVKM come from the germline V gene. The CDR3 loop reads CASSSRSGRSTYEQYF.